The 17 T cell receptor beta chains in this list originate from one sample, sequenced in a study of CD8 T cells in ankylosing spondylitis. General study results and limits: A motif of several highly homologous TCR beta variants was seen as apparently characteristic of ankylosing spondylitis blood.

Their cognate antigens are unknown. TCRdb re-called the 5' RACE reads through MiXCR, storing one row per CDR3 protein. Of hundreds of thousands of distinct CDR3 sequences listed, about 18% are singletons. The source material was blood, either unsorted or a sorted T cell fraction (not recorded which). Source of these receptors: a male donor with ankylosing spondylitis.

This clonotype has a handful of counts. CDR3 protein: CSARWRELLETQYF. In DNA form, the CDR3 reads TGCAGTGCTAGGTGGCGGGAGTTATTAGAGACCCAGTACTTC. V and J are TRBV20-1 and TRBJ2-5, with 7 nucleotides matching TRBD2. This CDR3 comprises 14 residues. Per the germline V gene, CDR1 is DFQATT and CDR2 is SNEGSKA (reference sequence). With V trimmed by 3 bases and J by 4 bases, 8 bases remained unmatched.

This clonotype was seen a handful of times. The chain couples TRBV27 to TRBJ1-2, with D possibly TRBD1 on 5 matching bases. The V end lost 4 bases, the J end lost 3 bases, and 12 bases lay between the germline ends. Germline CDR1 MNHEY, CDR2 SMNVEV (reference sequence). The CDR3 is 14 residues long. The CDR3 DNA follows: TGTGCCAGCAGTTCCATTCCGGGGCACTATGGCTACACCTTC. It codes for CASSSIPGHYGYTF.

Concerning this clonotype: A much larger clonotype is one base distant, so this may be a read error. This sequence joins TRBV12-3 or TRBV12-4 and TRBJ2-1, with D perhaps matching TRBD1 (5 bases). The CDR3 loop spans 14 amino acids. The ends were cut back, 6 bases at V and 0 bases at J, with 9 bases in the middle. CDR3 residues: CASSVRGSYNEQFF. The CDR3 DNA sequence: TGTGCCAGCAGCGTAAGGGGCTCCTACAATGAGCAGTTCTTC.

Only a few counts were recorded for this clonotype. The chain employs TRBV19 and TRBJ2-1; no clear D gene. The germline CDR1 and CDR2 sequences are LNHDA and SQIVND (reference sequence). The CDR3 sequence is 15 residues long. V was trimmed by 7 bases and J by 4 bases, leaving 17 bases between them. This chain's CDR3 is CASTTAVGMYNEQFF. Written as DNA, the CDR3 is TGTGCCAGTACCACCGCCGTGGGAATGTACAATGAGCAGTTCTTC. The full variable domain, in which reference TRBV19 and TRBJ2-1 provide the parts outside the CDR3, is DGGITQSPKYLFRKEGQNVTLSCEQNLNHDAMYWYRQDPGQGLRLIYYSQIVNDFQKGDIAEGYSVSREKKESFPLTVTSAQKNPTAFYLCASTTAVGMYNEQFFGPGTRLTVL.

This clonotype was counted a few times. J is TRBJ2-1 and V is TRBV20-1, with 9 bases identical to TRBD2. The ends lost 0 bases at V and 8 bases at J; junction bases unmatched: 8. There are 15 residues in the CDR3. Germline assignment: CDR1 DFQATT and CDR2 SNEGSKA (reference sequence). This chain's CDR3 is CSARDPGTSSYEQFF. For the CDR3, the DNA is TGCAGTGCTAGAGACCCCGGGACTAGCTCTTATGAGCAGTTCTTC.

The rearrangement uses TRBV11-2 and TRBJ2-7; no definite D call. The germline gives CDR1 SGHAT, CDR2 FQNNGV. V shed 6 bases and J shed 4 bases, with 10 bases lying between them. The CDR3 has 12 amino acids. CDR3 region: CASSPAAYEQYF. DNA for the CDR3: TGTGCCAGCAGTCCGGCGGCTTACGAGCAGTACTTC.

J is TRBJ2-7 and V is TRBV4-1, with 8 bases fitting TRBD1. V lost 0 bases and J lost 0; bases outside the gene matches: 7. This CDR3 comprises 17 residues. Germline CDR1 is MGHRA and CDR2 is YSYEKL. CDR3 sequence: CASSQDQGAEPSYEQYF. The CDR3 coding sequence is TGCGCCAGCAGCCAAGATCAGGGGGCCGAACCCTCCTACGAGCAGTACTTC.

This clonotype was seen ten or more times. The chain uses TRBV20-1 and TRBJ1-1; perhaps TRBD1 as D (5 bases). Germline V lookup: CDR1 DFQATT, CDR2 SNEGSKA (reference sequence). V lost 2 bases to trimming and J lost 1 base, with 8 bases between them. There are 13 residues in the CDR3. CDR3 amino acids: CSARLQGNTEAFF. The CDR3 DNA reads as TGCAGTGCTAGACTCCAGGGGAACACTGAAGCTTTCTTT.

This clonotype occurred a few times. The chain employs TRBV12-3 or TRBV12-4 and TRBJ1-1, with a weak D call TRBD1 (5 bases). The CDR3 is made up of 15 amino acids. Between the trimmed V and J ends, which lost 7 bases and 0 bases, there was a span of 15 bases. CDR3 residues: CASNPSDRLNTEAFF. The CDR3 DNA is TGTGCCAGCAACCCATCCGACAGACTGAACACTGAAGCTTTCTTT.

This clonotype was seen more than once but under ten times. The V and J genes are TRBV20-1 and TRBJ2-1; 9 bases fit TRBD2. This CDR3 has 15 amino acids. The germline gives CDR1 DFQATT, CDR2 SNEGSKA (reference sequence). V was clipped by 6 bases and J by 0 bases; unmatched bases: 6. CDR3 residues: CSALSGGSSYNEQFF. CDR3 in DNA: TGCAGTGCCCTTAGCGGGGGTAGCTCCTACAATGAGCAGTTCTTC.

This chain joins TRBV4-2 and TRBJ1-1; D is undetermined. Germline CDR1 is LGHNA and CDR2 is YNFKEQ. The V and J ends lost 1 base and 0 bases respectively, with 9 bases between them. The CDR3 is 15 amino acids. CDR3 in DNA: TGTGCCAGCAGCCAAGTTGAGCGGCTGAACACTGAAGCTTTCTTT. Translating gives CASSQVERLNTEAFF.

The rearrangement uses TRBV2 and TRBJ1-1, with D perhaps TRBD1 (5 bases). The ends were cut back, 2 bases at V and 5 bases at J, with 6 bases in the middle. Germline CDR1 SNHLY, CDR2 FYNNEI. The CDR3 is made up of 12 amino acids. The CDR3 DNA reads TGTGCCAGCAGTGAATGGGGGACTGAAGCTTTCTTT. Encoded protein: CASSEWGTEAFF.

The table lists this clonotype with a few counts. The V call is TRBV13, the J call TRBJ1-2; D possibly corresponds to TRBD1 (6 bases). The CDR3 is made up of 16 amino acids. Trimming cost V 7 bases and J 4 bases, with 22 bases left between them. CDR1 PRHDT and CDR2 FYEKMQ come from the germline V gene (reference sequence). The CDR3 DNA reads TGTGCCAGCAACCAAGGTCCCCGGGGGCCCGTCTATGGCTACACCTTC. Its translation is CASNQGPRGPVYGYTF.

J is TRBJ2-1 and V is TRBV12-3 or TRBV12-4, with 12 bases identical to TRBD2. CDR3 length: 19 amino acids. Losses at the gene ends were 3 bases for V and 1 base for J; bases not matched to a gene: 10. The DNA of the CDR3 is TGTGCCAGCAGTTTTGGCCTAGCGGGAGGGCCCAGGTCCTACAATGAGCAGTTCTTC. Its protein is CASSFGLAGGPRSYNEQFF.

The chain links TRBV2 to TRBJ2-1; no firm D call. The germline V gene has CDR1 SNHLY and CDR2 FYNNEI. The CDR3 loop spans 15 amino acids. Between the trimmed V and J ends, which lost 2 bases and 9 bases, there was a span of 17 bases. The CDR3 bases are TGTGCCAGCAGTGAATTAGTGGGCCGATCAATTGAGCAGTTCTTC. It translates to CASSELVGRSIEQFF.

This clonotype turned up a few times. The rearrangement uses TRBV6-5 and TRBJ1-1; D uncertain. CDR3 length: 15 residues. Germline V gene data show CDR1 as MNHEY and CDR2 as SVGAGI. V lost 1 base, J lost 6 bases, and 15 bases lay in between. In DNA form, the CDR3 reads TGTGCCAGCAGTTACTTGGGAGGGTTAACCCCTGAAGCTTTCTTT. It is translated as CASSYLGGLTPEAFF.

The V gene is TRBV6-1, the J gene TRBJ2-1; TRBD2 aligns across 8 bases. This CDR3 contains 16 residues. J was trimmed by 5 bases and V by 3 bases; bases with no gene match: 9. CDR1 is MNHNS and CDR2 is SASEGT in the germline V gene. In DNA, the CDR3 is TGTGCCAGCAGTGAGGGAGCGGGAGTGTACCACAATGAGCAGTTCTTC. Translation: CASSEGAGVYHNEQFF.